The sample holds many counts of the clone carrying this T cell receptor (beta chain). This specimen belongs to a study of early T cells in non-severe SARS-CoV-2 infection. The CDR3 spans 15 residues. The germline CDR1 and CDR2 sequences are SGHTA and FQGTGA. Trimming removed 5 bases from V and 6 bases from J, with 18 bases in between. Using its own MiXCR run on the 5' RACE reads, TCRdb lists one record per CDR3 protein. The sample has tens of thousands of distinct CDR3 sequences; 4.9% are singletons. The source material was whole blood. The V and J genes are TRBV7-3 and TRBJ2-3; D is perhaps TRBD1 or TRBD2 (5 bases each). The TCR originated in an adult who was a healthcare worker with PCR-confirmed SARS-CoV-2 infection or an uninfected control (not recorded which). The DNA for the CDR3 is TGTGCCAGCAGCCTCACCGGGACGCCGGGGGATACGCAGTATTTT. Translated: CASSLTGTPGDTQYF.